Listed below are T cell receptor beta chains from one sample, sequenced in a study of blood T cell repertoires in COVID-19. Produced via immunoSEQ multiplex PCR; TCRdb's table is partial and in-frame only. The sample lists about 110,000 clones; 88% were seen once. The sequencing sample was made of peripheral blood. All receptors derive from a human donor in a cohort sampled during active COVID-19. The CDR3 runs from the conserved cysteine through the conserved F or W. The D gene is left open where the match is weak. Not all rows give a size; the values are once, few, many and, for expanded clones, a class.

few,NA,TRBV27,TRBJ2-7,CASSWSGVNSGWAYEQYF,TGTGCCAGCAGTTGGTCGGGGGTAAACAGCGGATGGGCTTACGAGCAGTACTTC
NA,TRBD1,TRBV7-8,TRBJ2-2,CASSNRGNTGELFF,TGTGCCAGCAGCAACAGGGGTAACACCGGGGAGCTGTTTTTT
NA,NA,TRBV7-8,TRBJ2-7,CASSLGGGGATYEQYF,TGTGCCAGCAGCTTGGGGGGTGGGGGAGCCACCTACGAGCAGTACTTC
NA,TRBD1,TRBV2,TRBJ2-7,CASRRDRGFEYEQYF,TGTGCCAGCAGGAGGGACAGGGGGTTTGAGTACGAGCAGTACTTC
NA,NA,TRBV9,TRBJ2-3,CASSVGLILTDTQYF,TGTGCCAGCAGCGTAGGACTCATCCTGACAGATACGCAGTATTTT
NA,TRBD1,TRBV4-1,TRBJ1-5,CASSQVGQGVNQPQHF,TGCGCCAGCAGCCAAGTGGGACAGGGCGTCAATCAGCCCCAGCATTTT
NA,NA,TRBV11-2,TRBJ1-4,CASSPEIFASNEKLFF,TGTGCCAGCAGCCCCGAGATTTTTGCCTCGAATGAAAAACTGTTTTTT
NA,NA,TRBV19,TRBJ1-4,CASSMAGLANEKLFF,TGTGCCAGTAGTATGGCAGGCTTGGCTAATGAAAAACTGTTTTTT
once,TRBD2,TRBV11-3,TRBJ2-1,CASSFGGTGDEQFF,TGTGCCAGCAGCTTCGGGGGGACGGGCGATGAGCAGTTCTTC
few,TRBD1,TRBV7-9,TRBJ1-2,CASSLITDRGLRGYTF,TGTGCCAGCAGCTTAATCACGGACAGGGGGCTTCGGGGCTACACCTTC
NA,NA,TRBV18,TRBJ1-4,CASSLQGGDEKLFF,TGTGCCAGCTCACTCCAAGGGGGGGATGAAAAACTGTTTTTT
NA,TRBD1,TRBV18,TRBJ2-5,CASSPRQGTQETQYF,TGTGCCAGCTCACCGAGACAGGGAACACAAGAGACCCAGTACTTC
NA,NA,TRBV6-5,TRBJ2-1,CASLIPAYNEQFF,TGTGCCAGCTTAATCCCCGCCTACAATGAGCAGTTCTTC
NA,NA,TRBV2,TRBJ1-2,CASSDLQGNGYTF,TGTGCCAGCAGTGACCTACAGGGAAATGGCTACACCTTC
NA,NA,TRBV2,TRBJ1-2,CASSQGQGNYGYTF,TGTGCCAGCAGTCAGGGGCAGGGGAACTATGGCTACACCTTC
NA,TRBD1,TRBV3-1/TRBV3-2,TRBJ1-2,CASSKSGTANYGYTF,TGTGCCAGCAGCAAATCCGGGACAGCTAACTATGGCTACACCTTC
once,TRBD2,TRBV5-1,TRBJ2-5,CASSRGSSGQETQYF,TGCGCCAGCAGCAGGGGATCTAGCGGGCAAGAGACCCAGTACTTC
NA,TRBD2,TRBV7-3,TRBJ2-1,CASSLYSGRYEQFF,TGTGCCAGCAGCTTATATAGCGGGAGATATGAGCAGTTCTTC
NA,NA,TRBV4-1,TRBJ1-1,CASSQRGNTEAFF,TGCGCCAGCAGCCAGCGGGGGAACACTGAAGCTTTCTTT
NA,NA,TRBV5-6,TRBJ2-1,CASSLGSGDFQFF,TGTGCCAGCAGCTTGGGGAGTGGGGACTTCCAGTTCTTC
NA,NA,TRBV25-1,TRBJ1-1,CASSIAGGNTEAFF,TGTGCCAGCAGCATAGCCGGGGGGAACACTGAAGCTTTCTTT
NA,NA,TRBV11-3,TRBJ2-3,CASSLGRDLRSDTQYF,TGTGCCAGCAGCTTAGGCCGGGACTTAAGATCAGATACGCAGTATTTT
NA,NA,TRBV7-9,TRBJ2-4,CASSLDGAGLENIQYF,TGTGCCAGCAGCTTAGACGGGGCGGGGTTAGAAAACATTCAGTACTTC
NA,NA,TRBV7-9,TRBJ1-1,CASSPRGGIMNTEAFF,TGTGCCAGCAGCCCCCGAGGAGGGATCATGAACACTGAAGCTTTCTTT
NA,NA,TRBV9,TRBJ2-1,CASSSAGLGSSYNEQFF,TGTGCCAGCAGTTCCGCGGGACTGGGGTCCTCCTACAATGAGCAGTTCTTC
NA,NA,TRBV7-9,TRBJ2-5,CASSVGGGETQYF,TGTGCCAGCAGCGTGGGAGGAGGGGAGACCCAGTACTTC
few,NA,TRBV7-9,TRBJ1-5,CASSFGQGFGNQPQHF,TGTGCCAGCAGCTTCGGCCAGGGATTTGGCAATCAGCCCCAGCATTTT
NA,NA,TRBV7-2,TRBJ2-1,CASSLVGGPYNEQFF,TGTGCCAGCAGCTTAGTCGGCGGCCCCTACAATGAGCAGTTCTTC
NA,TRBD2,TRBV28,TRBJ2-7,CASSRGGFSYEQYF,TGTGCCAGCAGCCGCGGGGGGTTTTCCTACGAGCAGTACTTC
NA,TRBD2,TRBV4-2,TRBJ2-5,CASSQLLAGGPKETQYF,TGTGCCAGCAGCCAACTACTAGCGGGGGGGCCTAAAGAGACCCAGTACTTC
NA,NA,TRBV15,TRBJ2-7,CATSREATAFDAYEQYF,TGTGCCACCAGCAGAGAAGCGACAGCCTTCGACGCCTACGAGCAGTACTTC
NA,TRBD2,TRBV19,TRBJ2-2,CASSTGLAGGGGTGELFF,TGTGCCAGTAGTACCGGACTAGCGGGAGGCGGGGGCACCGGGGAGCTGTTTTTT
NA,NA,TRBV9,TRBJ2-3,CASSERTTTDTQYF,TGTGCCAGCAGCGAACGGACAACCACAGATACGCAGTATTTT
many,NA,TRBV14,TRBJ2-3,CASSRPGVAGGTQYF,TGTGCCAGCAGCCGGCCAGGGGTAGCCGGGGGGACGCAGTATTTT
NA,TRBD1,TRBV19,TRBJ1-5,CASRDRGYSNQPQHF,TGTGCCAGTAGGGACAGGGGTTATAGCAATCAGCCCCAGCATTTT
NA,NA,TRBV7-9,TRBJ1-3,CASTPEAGGFIFGNTIYF,TGTGCCAGCACCCCGGAGGCGGGGGGATTCATCTTTGGAAACACCATATATTTT
NA,TRBD2,TRBV4-1,TRBJ2-3,CASSQGFSGGAKDTQYF,TGCGCCAGCAGCCAAGGCTTCAGCGGGGGGGCAAAAGATACGCAGTATTTT
NA,NA,TRBV3-1/TRBV3-2,TRBJ1-1,CASIQEGFGNTEAFF,TGTGCCAGCATTCAGGAGGGTTTCGGGAACACTGAAGCTTTCTTT
NA,TRBD1,TRBV9,TRBJ2-3,CASSFRGTGGPDTQYF,TGTGCCAGCAGTTTTCGCGGGACAGGGGGCCCAGATACGCAGTATTTT
few,NA,TRBV30,TRBJ2-2,CALRQASDELFF,TGTGCCTTGAGACAGGCCAGTGATGAGCTGTTTTTT
NA,TRBD1,TRBV24-1,TRBJ1-5,CATSDPRQGTQPQHF,TGTGCCACCAGTGATCCCCGACAGGGGACTCAGCCCCAGCATTTT
NA,NA,TRBV6-2/TRBV6-3,TRBJ1-5,CASSYPQGLSNQPQHF,TGTGCCAGCAGTTACCCTCAGGGGCTGAGCAATCAGCCCCAGCATTTT
NA,NA,TRBV5-1,TRBJ2-7,CASSLGTEYEQYF,TGCGCCAGCAGCTTGGGTACAGAGTACGAGCAGTACTTC
many,NA,TRBV3-1/TRBV3-2,TRBJ2-2,CASSQDRVRLAGELFF,TGTGCCAGCAGCCAAGACAGGGTACGTCTAGCCGGGGAGCTGTTTTTT
NA,NA,TRBV28,TRBJ2-1,CASKGFREQFF,TGTGCCAGCAAGGGGTTCAGGGAGCAGTTCTTC
NA,NA,TRBV7-9,TRBJ2-4,CASSLERFSDIQYF,TGTGCCAGCAGCTTAGAGAGGTTTTCGGACATTCAGTACTTC
NA,NA,TRBV30,TRBJ2-7,CAWMRDEQYF,TGTGCCTGGATGAGGGATGAGCAGTACTTC
NA,NA,TRBV3-1/TRBV3-2,TRBJ2-3,CASSQPRGGNMPDTQYF,TGTGCCAGCAGCCAACCTCGCGGAGGGAATATGCCAGATACGCAGTATTTT
NA,TRBD1,TRBV2,TRBJ2-7,CASSGIFTGGRGSYEQYF,TGTGCCAGCAGTGGGATCTTTACAGGGGGAAGGGGGTCCTACGAGCAGTACTTC
NA,NA,TRBV5-5,TRBJ2-4,CASSIGGAKNIQYF,TGTGCCAGCAGCATCGGGGGAGCCAAAAACATTCAGTACTTC
NA,NA,TRBV9,TRBJ2-1,CASSVVPGSYNEQFF,TGTGCCAGCAGCGTAGTCCCGGGCTCCTACAATGAGCAGTTCTTC
few,NA,TRBV5-1,TRBJ2-7,CASSLGGRVSYEQYF,TGCGCCAGCAGCTTGGGGGGCAGGGTCTCCTACGAGCAGTACTTC
once,NA,TRBV14,TRBJ1-2,CASSPLVTNYGYTF,TGTGCCAGCAGCCCCCTAGTTACGAACTATGGCTACACCTTC
NA,NA,TRBV7-3,TRBJ2-5,CASSPQGSQETQYF,TGTGCCAGCAGCCCCCAGGGGAGTCAAGAGACCCAGTACTTC
NA,NA,TRBV20-1,TRBJ2-7,CSASSGRGSYEQYF,TGCAGTGCTAGTTCCGGGAGAGGATCCTACGAGCAGTACTTC
NA,TRBD2,TRBV5-6,TRBJ2-5,CASSKGLAGEETQYF,TGTGCCAGCAGTAAAGGACTAGCTGGGGAAGAGACCCAGTACTTC